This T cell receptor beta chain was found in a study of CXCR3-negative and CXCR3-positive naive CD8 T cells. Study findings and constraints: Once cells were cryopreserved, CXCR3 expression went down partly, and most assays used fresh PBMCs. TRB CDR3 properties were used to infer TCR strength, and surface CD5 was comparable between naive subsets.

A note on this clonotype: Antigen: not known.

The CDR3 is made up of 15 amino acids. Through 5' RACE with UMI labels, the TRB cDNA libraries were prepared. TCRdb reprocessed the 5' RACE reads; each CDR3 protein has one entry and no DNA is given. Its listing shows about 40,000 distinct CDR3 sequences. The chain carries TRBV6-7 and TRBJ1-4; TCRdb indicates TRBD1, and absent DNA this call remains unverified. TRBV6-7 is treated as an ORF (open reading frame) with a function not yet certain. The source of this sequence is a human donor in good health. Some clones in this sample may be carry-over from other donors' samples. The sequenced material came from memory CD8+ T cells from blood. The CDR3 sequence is CASSSSGLDNEKLFF.